The present entry profiles one T cell receptor (beta chain) with its context. Its antigen is currently unknown. CDR1 and CDR2 (germline): SGHVS, FNYEAQ. The CDR3 runs 17 residues. This entry is derived from a study of T cell clusters in autoimmune cytopenias. TRB amplification used 200 to 250 ng of peripheral blood genomic DNA. Whole-study findings and limits: TRB repertoire shifts in secondary cytopenia and chronic lymphocytic leukemia mostly reflected lymphoma, not autoimmunity.

Multiplex touch-down PCR amplified TRB using TRB-A and TRB-B pools in one tube. Using the multiplex PCR reads, TCRdb records one entry per CDR3 protein without DNA. This sample's clone table lists approximately 4,900 distinct CDR3 sequences. These data were also filed under a second study, of T cell repertoires in aging, cancer and after chemotherapy.

The clonotype was recovered from a human donor with chronic lymphocytic leukemia. The donor label of this sample is uncertain. V gene TRBV7-6 combines with J gene TRBJ2-3; as DNA is missing, the TRBD2 call by TCRdb cannot be tested. Source material: peripheral blood. The CDR3 is CASSGLAGSSSTDTQYF.